These T cell receptor beta chains were read from a single sample in a study of T cell responses to AZD1222 COVID-19 vaccine. Repertoires were generated with immunoSEQ multiplex PCR, while TCRdb's copy carries only in-frame clones and drops some. The sample has about 140,000 clones; over 90% are singletons. The source was peripheral blood, collected on day 0 of AZD1222 vaccination. These receptors were obtained from an adult in good health. Each CDR3 is given without its conserved first and last residue. Fields, in order: clone size, V gene, J gene, CDR3 protein. Size is stated for part of the rows, as once, few or many counts, or as a class when the clone is expanded.

clone_size: .; v_call: TRBV13; j_call: TRBJ2-3; cdr3_aa: ASSSTGLAGTDTQY
clone_size: .; v_call: TRBV19; j_call: TRBJ2-3; cdr3_aa: ASTGEGADTQY
clone_size: .; v_call: TRBV7-9; j_call: TRBJ2-7; cdr3_aa: ASSLTGRNLYEQY
clone_size: .; v_call: TRBV6-5; j_call: TRBJ2-1; cdr3_aa: ASSYTSGNSYNEQF
clone_size: .; v_call: TRBV5-1; j_call: TRBJ1-1; cdr3_aa: ASSQSLNTEAF
clone_size: few; v_call: TRBV2; j_call: TRBJ1-2; cdr3_aa: ASSVRQDYGYT
clone_size: .; v_call: TRBV28; j_call: TRBJ1-2; cdr3_aa: ASSSPTTRQDSNYGYT
clone_size: .; v_call: TRBV5-1; j_call: TRBJ2-7; cdr3_aa: ASSGGLADYEQY
clone_size: .; v_call: TRBV16; j_call: TRBJ2-1; cdr3_aa: ASSQSLADEQF
clone_size: .; v_call: TRBV5-4; j_call: TRBJ2-3; cdr3_aa: ASSFKGTSGTDTQY
clone_size: .; v_call: TRBV5-5; j_call: TRBJ2-7; cdr3_aa: ASGNGPGLTYEQY
clone_size: .; v_call: TRBV7-2; j_call: TRBJ2-3; cdr3_aa: ASSFRLAGGTDTQY
clone_size: once; v_call: TRBV19; j_call: TRBJ2-7; cdr3_aa: ASSMQVIRGQEFSYEQY
clone_size: .; v_call: TRBV5-1; j_call: TRBJ2-2; cdr3_aa: ASSLGPGAGELF
clone_size: .; v_call: TRBV2; j_call: TRBJ2-1; cdr3_aa: ASSGHVEQF
clone_size: .; v_call: TRBV24-1; j_call: TRBJ2-2; cdr3_aa: ATSETSPSGELF
clone_size: once; v_call: TRBV18; j_call: TRBJ2-7; cdr3_aa: ASSPRQGDEQY
clone_size: .; v_call: TRBV5-4; j_call: TRBJ2-7; cdr3_aa: ASSSGLAGGGYEQY
clone_size: once; v_call: TRBV30; j_call: TRBJ1-4; cdr3_aa: AWTEPTNEKLF
clone_size: .; v_call: TRBV18; j_call: TRBJ2-1; cdr3_aa: ASSRHRLRVHEQF
clone_size: .; v_call: TRBV12-5; j_call: TRBJ2-7; cdr3_aa: ASGRTGGLGEQY
clone_size: .; v_call: TRBV7-8; j_call: TRBJ2-7; cdr3_aa: ASSLAHGSYEQY
clone_size: .; v_call: TRBV23-1; j_call: TRBJ1-1; cdr3_aa: ASSREPPWGTEAF
clone_size: .; v_call: TRBV28; j_call: TRBJ2-7; cdr3_aa: ASRNPYEQY
clone_size: .; v_call: TRBV10-2; j_call: TRBJ1-5; cdr3_aa: ASSEWGRGPNQPQH
clone_size: .; v_call: TRBV10-2; j_call: TRBJ1-1; cdr3_aa: ASSERGAYEAF
clone_size: .; v_call: TRBV6-6; j_call: TRBJ1-6; cdr3_aa: ASTRTESYNSPLH
clone_size: .; v_call: TRBV5-4; j_call: TRBJ2-5; cdr3_aa: ASSSAGTVQETQY
clone_size: once; v_call: TRBV19; j_call: TRBJ1-5; cdr3_aa: ASSARWGTGFLNQPQH
clone_size: .; v_call: TRBV28; j_call: TRBJ1-5; cdr3_aa: ASSFTGGNQPQH
clone_size: once; v_call: TRBV5-1; j_call: TRBJ1-6; cdr3_aa: ASSPGDYNSPLH
clone_size: .; v_call: TRBV4-1; j_call: TRBJ2-7; cdr3_aa: ASSQGLQLYEQY
clone_size: once; v_call: TRBV13; j_call: TRBJ2-7; cdr3_aa: ASSSPGTATYEQY
clone_size: .; v_call: TRBV4-1; j_call: TRBJ2-2; cdr3_aa: ASSQGPQTSGSRTTGELF
clone_size: .; v_call: TRBV20-1; j_call: TRBJ1-2; cdr3_aa: SASSRQNYGYT
clone_size: once; v_call: TRBV5-4; j_call: TRBJ2-5; cdr3_aa: ASSRLAEETQY
clone_size: .; v_call: TRBV27; j_call: TRBJ2-1; cdr3_aa: ASSLISFRTNNNEQF